Shown below are 16 T cell receptor beta chains from a single sample sequenced in a study of T cell responses to AZD1222 COVID-19 vaccine. TCRdb's copy holds only in-frame clones and misses some; the assay was immunoSEQ multiplex PCR. The sample carries under 200,000 clones, approximately 91% recorded once. The specimen comprised peripheral blood, sampled on day 0 of AZD1222 vaccination. Receptor source: an adult in good health.

This clone was found a few times. This sequence joins TRBV4-3 and TRBJ2-1, with D possibly being TRBD1 or TRBD2 (6 bases each). This CDR3 spans 16 amino acids. Germline V gene data show CDR1 as LGHNA and CDR2 as YSLEER. V lost 0 bases, J lost 0 bases, and 9 bases lay in between. The CDR3 loop is CASSQDGGGSYNEQFF. In DNA form, the CDR3 reads TGCGCCAGCAGCCAAGACGGAGGGGGCTCCTACAATGAGCAGTTCTTC.

The chain links TRBV19 to TRBJ1-5; D remains ambiguous. This CDR3 is built from 13 residues. Germline loops: CDR1 LNHDA, CDR2 SQIVND (reference sequence). Trimming removed 6 bases from V and 6 bases from J, with 12 bases in between. Here the CDR3 DNA reads TGTGCCAGTAGCCCCCCACCTTCTCAGCCCCAGCATTTT. Protein product: CASSPPPSQPQHF.

V usage is TRBV7-2 and J usage is TRBJ1-6, with 9 positions matching TRBD1. Germline V gene data show CDR1 as SGHTA and CDR2 as FQGNSA. V dropped 6 bases and J dropped 7; count of bases not matched to a gene: 4. CDR3 length: 14 amino acids. The chain's CDR3 is CASRAGTGNSPLHF. CDR3 nucleotide sequence: TGTGCCAGCAGAGCCGGGACAGGGAATTCACCCCTCCACTTT. Combining the CDR3 with reference TRBV7-2 and TRBJ1-6 gives the whole variable domain GAGVSQSPSNKVTEKGKDVELRCDPISGHTALYWYRQSLGQGLEFLIYFQGNSAPDKSGLPSDRFSAERTGGSVSTLTIQRTQQEDSAVYLCASRAGTGNSPLHFGNGTRLTVT.

This clone was found a few times. The gene calls are TRBV24-1 and TRBJ1-2; 8 bases are shared with TRBD1. The CDR3 runs to 15 residues. With V trimmed by 1 base and J by 5 bases, 5 bases remained unmatched. CDR1 KGHDR and CDR2 SFDVKD come from the germline V gene. The CDR3 nucleotides are TGTGCCACCAGTGATTTTCGGCAGGGGGCTTATGGCTACACCTTC. Translation: CATSDFRQGAYGYTF.

CDR3 amino acids: CSVPGRYRDMNTEAFF. DNA of the CDR3: TGCAGCGTCCCCGGACGATACAGAGACATGAACACTGAAGCTTTCTTT. The V and J genes are TRBV29-1 and TRBJ1-1; D is ambiguous. Germline V lookup: CDR1 SQVTM, CDR2 ANQGSEA. CDR3 length equals 16 residues. V gave up 6 bases and J gave up 0 bases, with 20 bases separating them.

This clone came up a few times. J is TRBJ1-2 and V is TRBV18; 7 bases agree with TRBD1. From germline, CDR1 is KGHSH and CDR2 LQKENI. This CDR3 contains 15 residues. The V and J ends lost 6 bases and 3 bases, in that order; junction bases with no gene match: 10. The CDR3 loop is CASSPSPGTDYGYTF. The CDR3 nucleotides are TGTGCCAGCTCCCCTTCCCCCGGGACAGACTATGGCTACACCTTC.

The chain recombines TRBV24-1 with TRBJ1-2; no clear D gene. V was trimmed by 1 base and J by 2 bases, leaving 31 bases between them. The CDR3 loop spans 22 amino acids. The V gene's germline CDR1 is KGHDR and CDR2 SFDVKD. CDR3 residues: CATSDFRVGRTRIIIRNYGYTF. Written as DNA, the CDR3 is TGTGCCACCAGTGATTTTAGGGTGGGAAGGACGAGGATCATAATTAGGAACTATGGCTACACCTTC.

The CDR3 DNA is TGTGCAAGTCGCCCCATGAACCCGACAATGAATAGCAATCAGCCCCAGCATTTT. Its translation: CASRPMNPTMNSNQPQHF. The genes are TRBV12-2 and TRBJ1-5; the table's D call of TRBD1 was not tested on the DNA. TRBV12-2 corresponds to a pseudogene. The CDR3 is 18 amino acids.

This chain uses TRBV4-3 with TRBJ1-2, with D unclear. This CDR3 is built from 15 residues. The germline V and J ends were trimmed by 1 base and 2 bases, with 11 bases remaining between them. Germline CDR1 is LGHNA and CDR2 is YSLEER. The CDR3 sequence: CASSQARRPNYGYTF. The CDR3 region has the DNA TGCGCCAGCAGCCAAGCCAGGCGGCCGAACTATGGCTACACCTTC.

The V call is TRBV27, the J call TRBJ2-7; 7 bases agree with TRBD2. Germline V gives CDR1 MNHEY, CDR2 SMNVEV (reference sequence). V shed 6 bases and J 2 bases; nucleotides not matched to a gene: 10. The length of the CDR3 is 15 residues. The CDR3 nucleotides are TGTGCCAGCAGGAATAAGGCTAGCGGACCCTACGAGCAGTACTTC. This sequence encodes CASRNKASGPYEQYF.

J is TRBJ2-7 and V is TRBV4-3, with 9 bases identical to TRBD2. This CDR3 is 17 amino acids long. J was trimmed by 0 bases and V by 1 base; bases with no gene match: 7. CDR1 is LGHNA and CDR2 is YSLEER in the germline V gene. The CDR3 sequence is CASSQGAGGRTSYEQYF. CDR3 nucleotide sequence: TGCGCCAGCAGCCAAGGAGCGGGGGGACGCACCTCCTACGAGCAGTACTTC.

V is TRBV5-1 and J is TRBJ2-1; the match to TRBD2 covers 9 bases. With V trimmed by 0 bases and J by 2 bases, 3 bases remained unmatched. This CDR3 spans 16 amino acids. Germline V gene lookup returns CDR1 SGHRS and CDR2 YFSETQ. In nucleotides, the CDR3 is TGCGCCAGCAGCTTGGTCGCTAGCGGGGCCTACAATGAGCAGTTCTTC. Amino acid sequence: CASSLVASGAYNEQFF.

This rearrangement joins TRBV6-6 to TRBJ2-1; 12 bases are a match to TRBD2. The length of the CDR3 is 13 residues. Germline trimming cut 9 bases from V and 10 bases from J; bases unmatched to any gene: 7. Germline V CDR1 and CDR2: MNHNY, SVGAGI (reference sequence). This CDR3 is CASVLAGGREQFF. CDR3 DNA sequence: TGTGCCAGTGTACTAGCGGGGGGACGGGAGCAGTTCTTC.

The rearrangement joins TRBV6-5 to TRBJ1-5; D perhaps matches TRBD1 (5 bases). V lost 0 bases and J 1 base, leaving 7 bases between the germline ends. The CDR3 spans 15 residues. CDR1 is MNHEY and CDR2 is SVGAGI in the germline V gene. Written as DNA, the CDR3 is TGTGCCAGCAGTTACTCTGGGACGAGCAATCAGCCCCAGCATTTT. Translated: CASSYSGTSNQPQHF.

The rearrangement uses TRBV5-4 and TRBJ2-6; 7 bases are shared with TRBD2. This CDR3 contains 17 residues. From germline, CDR1 is SGHNT and CDR2 YYREEE (reference sequence). The V segment lost 0 bases and the J segment 0 bases; nucleotides outside the gene matches: 3. The CDR3 DNA follows: TGTGCCAGCAGCTTGGCTGGGGGGGTCTCTGGGGCCAACGTCCTGACTTTC. This sequence encodes CASSLAGGVSGANVLTF.

This chain joins TRBV12-3 or TRBV12-4 and TRBJ1-1; D remains unclear. Between the trimmed V and J ends, which lost 7 bases and 0 bases, there was a span of 6 bases. This CDR3 spans 12 amino acids. The CDR3 DNA reads TGTGCCAGCATGTGGGTGAACACTGAAGCTTTCTTT. Its translation: CASMWVNTEAFF.